This T cell receptor beta chain appears in the sequencing data of a study of beta chain features in type 1 diabetes. The study's findings and limits: Fewer junction insertions and more nucleotide deletions appeared in type 1 diabetes patients.

This clone came up a few times. Its target is not known. What was sequenced were expressed TCRB transcripts, since all of the isolated RNA had been reverse transcribed. Clones were read by immunoSEQ multiplex PCR, and TCRdb kept only the in-frame ones, dropping some. Of some 150,000 clones detected, around 10% appear once; the ten largest clones hold approximately 2%. Germline CDR1 reads SGHRS; CDR2 reads YFSETQ. The CDR3 totals 16 residues. V gave up 1 base and J gave up 0 bases, with 12 bases separating them. Sequences were obtained from central memory CD4+ T cells from blood. The V and J genes are TRBV5-1 and TRBJ2-3, with D perhaps TRBD1 (6 bases). The sequence was obtained from a man younger than 35 in good health. CDR3 protein: CASSLSGTPSTDTQYF. As DNA, the CDR3 is TGCGCCAGCAGCTTGTCCGGGACACCCAGCACAGATACGCAGTATTTT.